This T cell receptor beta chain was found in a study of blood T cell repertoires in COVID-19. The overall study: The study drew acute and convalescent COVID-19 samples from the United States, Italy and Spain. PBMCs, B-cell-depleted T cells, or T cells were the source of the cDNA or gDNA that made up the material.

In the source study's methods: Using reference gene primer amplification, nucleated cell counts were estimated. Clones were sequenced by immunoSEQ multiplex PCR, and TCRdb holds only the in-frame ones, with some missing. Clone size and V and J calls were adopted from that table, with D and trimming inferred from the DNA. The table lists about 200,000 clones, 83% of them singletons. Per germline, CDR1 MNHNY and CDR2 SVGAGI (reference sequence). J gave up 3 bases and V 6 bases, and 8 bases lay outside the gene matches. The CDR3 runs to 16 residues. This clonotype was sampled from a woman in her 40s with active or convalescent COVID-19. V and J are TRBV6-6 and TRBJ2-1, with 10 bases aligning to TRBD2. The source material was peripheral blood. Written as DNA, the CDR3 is TGTGCCAGCAGAAGATCCGGGACTAGCGTCTACAATGAGCAGTTCTTC. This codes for CASRRSGTSVYNEQFF.